Ten or more counts support the clone carrying this T cell receptor (beta chain). Its matching antigen is unknown. The CDR3 covers 13 residues. Germline values: CDR1 DFQATT, CDR2 SNEGSKA (reference sequence). V dropped 3 bases and J dropped 6 bases, with 14 bases sitting between them. In the original processing: A classifier for distant metastasis in papillary thyroid cancer was constructed using CDR3 differences observed across clinicopathological groups. TCRdb called clones again from the PCR reads with MiXCR. The V and J calls were not made by the authors but by TCRdb's processing. This table holds about 59,000 clones, roughly 15% found once. The entry originates in a study of metastatic and nonmetastatic thyroid tumors. Study background: Repertoire data that came from the blood and tumor or nodule tissue of malignant and benign thyroid patients were compared.

No treatment of any kind had been given to any patient before thyroid surgery. Study-level points and caveats: The study reportedly found significantly higher TCR beta diversity in malignant thyroid tumors than benign nodules, in blood and tumor.

V is TRBV20-1 and J is TRBJ1-2; perhaps TRBD1 as D (6 bases). The receptor was derived from a male donor with papillary thyroid cancer or a benign thyroid nodule (not recorded which). Some clones in this sample may be carry-over from other donors' samples. The material sequenced was blood. The DNA of the CDR3 is TGCAGTGCTAGCCTACAGGGTATCGATGGCTACACCTTC. As protein: CSASLQGIDGYTF.